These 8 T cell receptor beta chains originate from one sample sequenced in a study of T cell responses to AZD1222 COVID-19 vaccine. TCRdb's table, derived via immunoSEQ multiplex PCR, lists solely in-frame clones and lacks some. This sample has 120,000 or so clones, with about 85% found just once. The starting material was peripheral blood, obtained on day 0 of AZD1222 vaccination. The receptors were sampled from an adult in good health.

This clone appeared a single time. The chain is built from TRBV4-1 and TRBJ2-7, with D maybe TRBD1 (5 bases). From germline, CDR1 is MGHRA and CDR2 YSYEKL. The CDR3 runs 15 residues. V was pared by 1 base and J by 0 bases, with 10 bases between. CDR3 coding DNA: TGCGCCAGCAGCCAAGGGGGCGGACACTCCTACGAGCAGTACTTC. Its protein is CASSQGGGHSYEQYF.

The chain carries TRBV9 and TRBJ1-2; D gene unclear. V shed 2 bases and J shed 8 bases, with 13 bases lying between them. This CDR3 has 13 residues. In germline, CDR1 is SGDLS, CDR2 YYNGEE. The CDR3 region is CASSVSLQVGYTF. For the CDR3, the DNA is TGTGCCAGCAGCGTGAGTCTGCAGGTGGGCTACACCTTC. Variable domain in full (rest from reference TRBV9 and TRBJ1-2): DSGVTQTPKHLITATGQRVTLRCSPRSGDLSVYWYQQSLDQGLQFLIQYYNGEERAKGNILERFSAQQFPDLHSELNLSSLELGDSALYFCASSVSLQVGYTFGSGTRLTVV.

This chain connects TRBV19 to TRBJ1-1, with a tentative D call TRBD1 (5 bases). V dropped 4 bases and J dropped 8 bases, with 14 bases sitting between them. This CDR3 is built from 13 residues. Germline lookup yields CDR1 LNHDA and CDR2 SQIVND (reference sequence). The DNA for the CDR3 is TGTGCCAGTAGTACAGGGTATCGAACAGAAGCTTTCTTT. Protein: CASSTGYRTEAFF. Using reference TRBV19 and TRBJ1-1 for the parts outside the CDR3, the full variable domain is DGGITQSPKYLFRKEGQNVTLSCEQNLNHDAMYWYRQDPGQGLRLIYYSQIVNDFQKGDIAEGYSVSREKKESFPLTVTSAQKNPTAFYLCASSTGYRTEAFFGQGTRLTVV.

Written as DNA, the CDR3 is TGCGCCAGCAGCTTTGGGACAGGGTCTAGCAATCAGCCCCAGCATTTT. Protein: CASSFGTGSSNQPQHF. The chain links TRBV5-1 to TRBJ1-5; 9 nucleotides align to TRBD1. J gave up 0 bases and V 2 bases, and 3 bases lay outside the gene matches. Germline V gives CDR1 SGHRS, CDR2 YFSETQ. CDR3 length equals 16 residues.

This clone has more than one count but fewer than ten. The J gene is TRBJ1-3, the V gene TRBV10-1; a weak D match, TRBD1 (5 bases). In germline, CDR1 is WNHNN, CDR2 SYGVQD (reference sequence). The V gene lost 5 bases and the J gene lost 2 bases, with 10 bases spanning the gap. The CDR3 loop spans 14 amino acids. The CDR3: CASSTDRAGNTIYF. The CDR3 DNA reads TGCGCCAGCAGTACTGACAGAGCTGGAAACACCATATATTTT.

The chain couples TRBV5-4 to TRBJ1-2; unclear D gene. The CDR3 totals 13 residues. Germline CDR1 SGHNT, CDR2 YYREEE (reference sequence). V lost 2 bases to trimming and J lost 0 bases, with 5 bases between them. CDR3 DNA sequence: TGTGCCAGCAGCTTCCGGACTAACTATGGCTACACCTTC. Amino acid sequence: CASSFRTNYGYTF. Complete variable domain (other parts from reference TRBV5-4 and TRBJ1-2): ETGVTQSPTHLIKTRGQQVTLRCSSQSGHNTVSWYQQALGQGPQFIFQYYREEENGRGNFPPRFSGLQFPNYSSELNVNALELDDSALYLCASSFRTNYGYTFGSGTRLTVV.

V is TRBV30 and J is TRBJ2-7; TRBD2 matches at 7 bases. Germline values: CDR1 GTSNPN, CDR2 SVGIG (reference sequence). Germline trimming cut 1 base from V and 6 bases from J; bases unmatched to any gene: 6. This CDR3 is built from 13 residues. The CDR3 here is CAWSGLAVGEQYF. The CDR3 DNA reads TGTGCCTGGAGTGGGCTAGCGGTGGGCGAGCAGTACTTC. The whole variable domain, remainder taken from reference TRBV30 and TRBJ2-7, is SQTIHQWPATLVQPVGSPLSLECTVEGTSNPNLYWYRQAAGRGLQLLFYSVGIGQISSEVPQNLSASRPQDRQFILSSKKLLLSDSGFYLCAWSGLAVGEQYFGPGTRLTVT.

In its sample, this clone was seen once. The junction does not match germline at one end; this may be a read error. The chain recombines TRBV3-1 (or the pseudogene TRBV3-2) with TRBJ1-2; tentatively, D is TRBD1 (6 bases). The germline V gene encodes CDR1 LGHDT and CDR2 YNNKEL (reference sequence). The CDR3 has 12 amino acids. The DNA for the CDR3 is TGTGCCAGCAGCCAAGCCTCAGGGGCCCGGATCTTC. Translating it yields CASSQASGARIF.